The 6 T cell receptor beta chains given below trace back to one sample, sequenced in a study of neurological immune-mediated disorders (dated by TCRdb to about 2019). Receptor amplification or capture employed 5' RACE. TCRdb names Illumina HiSeq 2500 as the instrument used. TCRdb applied fastp at Q25 and MiXCR to the public reads, then kept only in-frame beta chains. Identical CDR3 proteins give one entry, which carries the most common genes and DNA. The table for this sample lists roughly 62,000 distinct CDR3 sequences; under 2.5% of them were counted only once. About 3% of the sample goes to the ten largest clones. Input material: PBMCs. Receptor source: a man between 45 and 60 years old with multiple sclerosis.

Ten or more counts support this clonotype. The V call is TRBV6-5, the J call TRBJ1-1; D is possibly TRBD1 (5 bases). Germline assignment: CDR1 MNHEY and CDR2 SVGAGI. The germline V and J ends were trimmed by 7 bases and 5 bases, with 14 bases remaining between them. This CDR3 contains 13 residues. The CDR3, as DNA: TGTGCCAGCACCCCGAGGGGACGTACTGAAGCTTTCTTT. Its protein is CASTPRGRTEAFF.

Ten or more counts support this clonotype. Written as DNA, the CDR3 is TGTGCCACCAGCAGAGATGGGATCAGCACAGATACGCAGTATTTT. Its translation: CATSRDGISTDTQYF. V and J are TRBV15 and TRBJ2-3; D is uncertain. This CDR3 is 15 amino acids long. The germline CDR1 and CDR2 sequences are LNHNV and YYDKDF (reference sequence). Trimming shortened V by 0 bases and J by 0 bases, and 7 bases separated the two germline ends.

The sample holds many counts of this clonotype. The chain uses TRBV20-1 and TRBJ2-7; D may be TRBD1 (6 bases). The length of the CDR3 is 12 residues. Germline loops: CDR1 DFQATT, CDR2 SNEGSKA (reference sequence). Trimming took off 2 bases at V and 2 bases at J, with 7 bases between the two ends. CDR3 region: CSARRDTYEQYF. The CDR3 bases are TGCAGTGCTAGACGGGACACCTACGAGCAGTACTTC.

This clonotype was detected ten times or more. CDR3 residues: CASSPPGGNYNEQFF. CDR3 bases: TGTGCCAGCAGCCCCCCCGGGGGAAACTACAATGAGCAGTTCTTC. V usage is TRBV7-9 and J usage is TRBJ2-1, with D perhaps TRBD2 (6 bases). V lost 5 bases and J 3 bases, leaving 14 bases between the germline ends. The germline gives CDR1 SEHNR, CDR2 FQNEAQ (reference sequence). The CDR3 runs 15 residues.

There are a few counts of this clonotype. The chain has TRBV18 and TRBJ1-5; D unclear. Trimming removed 1 base at V and 10 bases at J, with 11 bases between. This CDR3 region has 13 residues. CDR1 is KGHSH and CDR2 is LQKENI in the germline V gene. DNA for the CDR3: TGTGCCAGCTCACCACAGGGTGGAGAACCCCAGCATTTT. Amino acids: CASSPQGGEPQHF.

Concerning this clonotype: This may be a read error, as it is one base from a much larger clone. The chain joins TRBV6-5 to TRBJ2-5; possible D gene TRBD2, 6 bases. This CDR3 contains 11 residues. Per the germline V gene, CDR1 is MNHEY and CDR2 is SVGAGI. The DNA of the CDR3 is TGTGACAGCAGCACGGGGGTGACCCAGTACTTC. Protein: CDSSTGVTQYF.